These 22 T cell receptor beta chains came from one sample sequenced in a study of T cells after yellow fever vaccination. TCRdb passed the 5' RACE reads through MiXCR, listing each CDR3 protein once. Altogether roughly 150,000 distinct CDR3 sequences are present, 7.7% being singletons, with the ten largest covering roughly 0.71%. The sequenced sample was CD4+ T cells sorted from PBMCs, obtained 5 days after the yellow fever booster vaccination. The source is a man younger than 45 who received the YFV17D yellow fever vaccine.

This clonotype was counted many times. The chain recombines TRBV12-3 or TRBV12-4 with TRBJ2-5; D is unresolved. The V gene lost 6 bases and the J gene lost 2 bases, with 13 bases spanning the gap. The CDR3 length is 14 residues. The CDR3, as DNA: TGTGCCAGCAGCCCTCCGCTATCGCAAGAGACCCAGTACTTC. It translates to CASSPPLSQETQYF.

This clonotype has a count of ten or more. This chain joins TRBV6-6 and TRBJ2-1, with D perhaps matching TRBD1 or TRBD2 (5 bases each). Trimming pared 6 bases from V and 7 bases from J, leaving 19 bases between. The CDR3 contains 15 residues. CDR1 MNHNY and CDR2 SVGAGI come from the germline V gene (reference sequence). For the CDR3, the DNA is TGTGCCAGCAGCCCCCGACCGGCTTGGGGGAATGAGCAGTTCTTC. It specifies CASSPRPAWGNEQFF.

This clonotype was detected many times. The V gene is TRBV29-1, the J gene TRBJ1-2; maybe TRBD1 (6 bases). Germline CDR1 reads SQVTM; CDR2 reads ANQGSEA. The CDR3 consists of 14 residues. V lost 3 bases and J lost 0, with 11 bases in between. CDR3 DNA: TGCAGCGTTGATGGGGACACCGCTAACTATGGCTACACCTTC. Its translation is CSVDGDTANYGYTF. Full variable domain (outside the CDR3, taken from reference TRBV29-1 and TRBJ1-2): SAVISQKPSRDICQRGTSLTIQCQVDSQVTMMFWYRQQPGQSLTLIATANQGSEATYESGFVIDKFPISRPNLTFSTLTVSNMSPEDSSIYLCSVDGDTANYGYTFGSGTRLTVV.

This clonotype has at least ten counts. V and J are TRBV6-2 or TRBV6-3 and TRBJ2-1; TRBD2 might be the D (6 bases). V lost 6 bases, J lost 0 bases, and 15 bases lay in between. Germline assignment: CDR1 MNHEY and CDR2 SVGEGT. The CDR3 contains 16 residues. DNA for the CDR3: TGTGCCAGCAGCCCCGACGTAGCGGTCTCCTACAATGAGCAGTTCTTC. Its protein is CASSPDVAVSYNEQFF.

This clonotype was seen many times. This chain joins TRBV6-2 or TRBV6-3 and TRBJ2-4, with 7 bases lining up with TRBD2. This CDR3 comprises 15 residues. Germline CDR1 reads MNHEY; CDR2 reads SVGEGT. Trimming cost V 6 bases and J 0 bases; bases outside gene matches: 5. CDR3 region: CASSRDYIAKNIQYF. The DNA of the CDR3 is TGTGCCAGCAGCCGGGACTACATAGCCAAAAACATTCAGTACTTC.

This clonotype was counted ten times or more. The V and J genes are TRBV10-2 and TRBJ2-7; 13 bases match TRBD2. Germline CDR1 WSHSY, CDR2 SAAADI. The CDR3 contains 14 residues. V shed 10 bases, J shed 2 bases, and the junction held 5 bases outside the gene matches. CDR3 protein: CATTGTSGTYEQYF. CDR3 nucleotide sequence: TGCGCCACTACCGGGACTAGCGGGACCTACGAGCAGTACTTC.

This clonotype was seen repeatedly, ten times or more. The chain links TRBV20-1 to TRBJ2-2; maybe TRBD2 (5 bases). Between the trimmed V and J ends, which lost 6 bases and 7 bases, there was a span of 15 bases. The CDR3 is 13 residues long. The germline V gene has CDR1 DFQATT and CDR2 SNEGSKA (reference sequence). CDR3 coding DNA: TGCAGTGCCCCGGTAGGAGGAGGCGGGGAGCTGTTTTTT. This sequence encodes CSAPVGGGGELFF.

This clonotype was counted a few times. The genes are TRBV20-1 and TRBJ2-1; D call uncertain. This CDR3 contains 16 residues. Germline V CDR1 and CDR2: DFQATT, SNEGSKA (reference sequence). The V end was cut by 6 bases, the J end by 0 bases, with 18 bases between. For the CDR3, the DNA is TGCAGTGCGGCCCCGATTCGAGGCGGCTCCTACAATGAGCAGTTCTTC. Protein product: CSAAPIRGGSYNEQFF.

This clonotype was detected many times. The rearrangement uses TRBV9 and TRBJ2-6; TRBD2 agrees at 11 bases. Per the germline V gene, CDR1 is SGDLS and CDR2 is YYNGEE. V shed 2 bases and J 6 bases; nucleotides not matched to a gene: 10. The CDR3 is made up of 18 amino acids. The CDR3 DNA reads as TGTGCCAGCAGCGTCGGGACTAGCGGTTCGCTGGAGGCCAACGTCCTGACTTTC. Its translation: CASSVGTSGSLEANVLTF.

This clonotype was seen many times. This chain uses TRBV20-1 with TRBJ2-1; TRBD1 matches at 8 bases. This CDR3 comprises 15 residues. With V trimmed by 5 bases and J by 1 base, 7 bases remained unmatched. Per the germline V gene, CDR1 is DFQATT and CDR2 is SNEGSKA (reference sequence). The DNA of the CDR3 is TGCAGTGCTTCCCACCACAGGGGGTCCTACAATGAGCAGTTCTTC. This translates into CSASHHRGSYNEQFF.

This clonotype was detected many times. V is TRBV11-2 and J is TRBJ2-1; the match to TRBD2 covers 7 bases. V dropped 3 bases and J dropped 6; count of bases not matched to a gene: 11. Germline assignment: CDR1 SGHAT and CDR2 FQNNGV. This CDR3 is built from 16 residues. For the CDR3, the DNA is TGTGCCAGCAGCTTTACTTTCGGCGGGAGAGGCAATGAGCAGTTCTTC. It specifies CASSFTFGGRGNEQFF. Full variable domain (rest looked up from reference TRBV11-2 and TRBJ2-1): EAGVAQSPRYKIIEKRQSVAFWCNPISGHATLYWYQQILGQGPKLLIQFQNNGVVDDSQLPKDRFSAERLKGVDSTLKIQPAKLEDSAVYLCASSFTFGGRGNEQFFGPGTRLTVL.

Remarks on this clonotype: A much more abundant neighbour one base away suggests this may be a read error. The V gene is TRBV6-5, the J gene TRBJ1-4; 8 bases agree with TRBD1. Trimming cost V 0 bases and J 6 bases; bases outside gene matches: 3. The germline V gene has CDR1 MNHEY and CDR2 SVGAGI. This CDR3 spans 15 amino acids. As DNA, the CDR3 is TGTGCCAGCAGTTACTCGACAGGGGCGCATGAAAAACTGTTTTTT. Translation gives CASSYSTGAHEKLFF.

This clonotype was detected only a few times. This chain's CDR3 is CASSQGRTSSTDTQYF. CDR3 DNA sequence: TGTGCCAGTAGCCAAGGGAGAACCTCTAGCACAGATACGCAGTATTTT. The V gene is TRBV19, the J gene TRBJ2-3; a weak D match, TRBD2 (5 bases). CDR3 length: 16 residues. Deletions cut 6 bases from V and 0 bases from J, with 16 bases between. Germline CDR1 LNHDA, CDR2 SQIVND (reference sequence).

The rearrangement links TRBV24-1 to TRBJ2-3, with 8 bases lining up with TRBD2. There are 15 residues in the CDR3. V lost 4 bases to trimming and J lost 4 bases; unmatched junction nucleotides: 6. The V gene's germline CDR1 is KGHDR and CDR2 SFDVKD. CDR3 nucleotide sequence: TGTGCCACCAGTGACCGAGGACTAGCTGCAGATACGCAGTATTTT. Its translation is CATSDRGLAADTQYF.

The rearrangement links TRBV3-1 to TRBJ1-1; 9 bases fit TRBD1. Trimming took 11 bases from V and 1 from J; bases not matched to a gene: 14. The CDR3 is 16 amino acids. Germline CDR1 reads LGHDT; CDR2 reads YNNKEL (reference sequence). CDR3: CASTGLSGQGNTEAFF. The CDR3 DNA reads TGTGCCTCCACGGGTTTATCGGGACAGGGGAACACTGAAGCTTTCTTT.

This chain uses TRBV12-3 or TRBV12-4 with TRBJ1-2, with 8 bases that match TRBD1. Trimming took 5 bases from V and 4 from J; bases not matched to a gene: 3. There are 13 residues in the CDR3. The CDR3 DNA reads as TGTGCCAGCAGTCTACAGGGGGGCTATGGCTACACCTTC. It specifies CASSLQGGYGYTF.

In its sample, this clonotype was seen a few times. V usage is TRBV4-3 and J usage is TRBJ2-7; TRBD1 is a possible D gene (6 bases). CDR3 length: 15 amino acids. CDR1 and CDR2 from the germline V gene are LGHNA and YSLEER. Trimming took 3 bases from V and 3 from J, leaving 15 bases between them. The CDR3 sequence is CASSQSRDNFYEQYF. The CDR3 nucleotides are TGCGCCAGCAGCCAGTCTAGGGACAACTTCTACGAGCAGTACTTC.

In its sample, this clonotype was seen many times. This chain joins TRBV6-6 and TRBJ1-1; no clear D gene. Germline V gene sequence: CDR1 MNHNY, CDR2 SVGAGI (reference sequence). The CDR3 runs to 13 residues. The V end lost 5 bases, the J end lost 6 bases, and 13 bases lay between the germline ends. This chain's CDR3 is CASSGRDSAEAFF. The CDR3 DNA reads TGTGCCAGCAGTGGAAGAGATTCCGCTGAAGCTTTCTTT.

This clonotype was found many times. This chain connects TRBV18 to TRBJ2-7, with 9 bases lining up with TRBD1. CDR3 length: 14 amino acids. With V trimmed by 3 bases and J by 5 bases, 5 bases remained unmatched. The germline CDR1 and CDR2 sequences are KGHSH and LQKENI. CDR3: CASSPGQGGHEQYF. DNA for the CDR3: TGTGCCAGCTCACCGGGACAGGGAGGACACGAGCAGTACTTC.

This clonotype was counted ten times or more. The rearrangement joins TRBV2 to TRBJ2-3; unclear D gene. Per the germline V gene, CDR1 is SNHLY and CDR2 is FYNNEI. V lost 2 bases, J lost 6 bases, and 12 bases lay in between. There are 14 residues in the CDR3. CDR3 nucleotides: TGTGCCAGCAGTGAACGGGCAGCTAGGGATACGCAGTATTTT. This encodes CASSERAARDTQYF.

There are many counts of this clonotype. At one of its ends the junction is not consistent with the germline gene, which may arise from a read error. The CDR3 DNA is TGTGCCAGCAGCCGTTTAAGGACGGACCCTCCTACCTTC. As protein: CASSRLRTDPPTF. The chain couples TRBV14 to TRBJ2-5; D remains ambiguous. The CDR3 length is 13 residues. From germline, CDR1 is SGHDN and CDR2 FVKESK.

This clonotype was found a few times. The chain employs TRBV28 and TRBJ2-1; a possible D gene is TRBD1 (6 bases). Germline V gene sequence: CDR1 MDHEN, CDR2 SYDVKM. The CDR3 has 16 residues. V gave up 6 bases and J gave up 3 bases, with 18 bases separating them. CDR3 region: CASSSSGTKNYNEQFF. In nucleotides, the CDR3 is TGTGCCAGCAGCTCTTCCGGGACAAAGAACTACAATGAGCAGTTCTTC.